Listed here are 4 T cell receptor beta chains from one sample, sequenced in a study of PD-L1 blockade in urothelial cancer. TCRdb's table, derived via immunoSEQ multiplex PCR, lists solely in-frame clones and lacks some. Seen here are about 88,000 clones, approximately 90% observed once, and the top ten hold approximately 9%. This sample comprised PBMCs, obtained around atezolizumab (anti-PD-L1) treatment. Receptors were obtained from a man in his 60s with urothelial cancer.

This clone was recorded once. V and J are TRBV29-1 and TRBJ2-1, with a tentative D call TRBD2 (6 bases). Per the germline V gene, CDR1 is SQVTM and CDR2 is ANQGSEA. Trimming pared 7 bases from V and 5 bases from J, leaving 12 bases between. The CDR3 loop spans 12 amino acids. The CDR3 DNA reads TGCAGCGCTGGTGGGGGGAACAATGAGCAGTTCTTC. Its translation is CSAGGGNNEQFF.

The gene calls are TRBV7-6 and TRBJ1-1; no definite D call. CDR1 SGHVS and CDR2 FNYEAQ come from the germline V gene. V lost 4 bases to trimming and J lost 2 bases, with 8 bases between them. This CDR3 has 13 residues. The CDR3, as DNA: TGTGCCAGCAGCTCCCAGGCTAACACTGAAGCTTTCTTT. It yields the protein CASSSQANTEAFF.

The CDR3, as DNA: TGCGCCAGCAGCCAAGACCAGGACACCACTTGGGAAAACACCATATATTTT. It codes for CASSQDQDTTWENTIYF. This chain joins TRBV4-3 and TRBJ1-3; tentatively, D is TRBD1 (5 bases). V shed 0 bases and J shed 6 bases, with 18 bases lying between them. The germline V gene has CDR1 LGHNA and CDR2 YSLEER. The CDR3 contains 17 residues.

The V call is TRBV12-5, the J call TRBJ2-5; D may be TRBD1 (5 bases). Germline CDR1 reads LGHNT; CDR2 reads FRNRAP. V lost 6 bases and J 1 base, leaving 12 bases between the germline ends. This CDR3 has 14 residues. Here the CDR3 reads CASGLDSTQETQYF. CDR3 in DNA: TGTGCTAGTGGCCTTGACAGCACCCAAGAGACCCAGTACTTC.